This TCR beta chain came from a study of blood T cells in healthy people across ages. Using a J-beta primer mix together with a sample-barcoded 5' primer, a second PCR was run for roughly 6 to 12 cycles. TCRdb redid the calling of the 5' RACE reads with MiXCR, one entry per CDR3 protein. The sample includes about 1,500,000 distinct CDR3 sequences, 42% of them seen just once. V lost 8 bases and J 4 bases, leaving 14 bases between the germline ends. CDR1 is WNHNN and CDR2 is SYGVQD in the germline V gene (reference sequence). CDR3 length equals 13 residues. V usage is TRBV10-1 and J usage is TRBJ1-1; possible D gene TRBD1, 5 bases. Sequencing input: blood. The TCR comes from a woman in her late teens or twenties in good health. Here the CDR3 DNA reads TGCGCCAGCCGGGCTTTGGGGGGCACTGAAGCTTTCTTT. It codes for CASRALGGTEAFF.